This record concerns one T cell receptor (beta chain) sequence. This specimen belongs to a study of blood T cell repertoires in COVID-19. Study context: The origin of the acute and convalescent COVID-19 samples was the United States, Italy and Spain. PBMCs, B-cell-depleted T cells, or T cells provided the cDNA or gDNA that made up the material.

Seattle's enrolled individuals joined amid active infection and were then monitored longitudinally. V was shortened by 2 bases and J by 7 bases, with 9 bases between the two germline ends. This CDR3 region has 12 residues. CDR1 is MNHNS, CDR2 SASEGT, per germline. How the authors handled the data: Estimation of nucleated cell counts was performed using reference gene primer amplification. The table came from immunoSEQ multiplex PCR; TCRdb's copy has only in-frame clones and leaves some out. V, J and clone size are those of that table, while D and trimming were read from the DNA. The sample contains 300,000 to 350,000 clones, around 89% of which appear only once.

The V gene is TRBV6-1, the J gene TRBJ2-7, with D perhaps matching TRBD1 (5 bases). The sequence derives from a woman aged 40 to 50 with COVID-19, enrolled during active disease. Specimen: peripheral blood. CDR3 sequence reads: CASSEQGWEQYF. The CDR3 nucleotides read TGTGCCAGCAGTGAACAGGGCTGGGAGCAGTACTTC.